This TCR beta chain was identified in a study of metastatic and nonmetastatic thyroid tumors. Across the study: From malignant and benign thyroid patients, repertoires in blood and in tumor or nodule tissue were compared.

Study results and caveats: Significantly higher TCR beta diversity was reportedly seen in malignant thyroid tumors than benign nodules, in blood and tumor.

Nobody among the patients had been given any treatment before thyroid surgery. Worth noting for this clone: Its antigen is still unknown. This may be a read error: a much more frequent sequence differs by one nucleotide.

In the original analysis: It was from CDR3 differences across clinicopathological groups that a distant-metastasis classifier for papillary thyroid cancer was built. TCRdb re-called the PCR reads via MiXCR. The V and J calls reflect TCRdb's pipeline rather than the authors' work. The sample has some 19,000 clones; about 34% are singletons. The clonotype originates from a female donor with papillary thyroid cancer or a benign thyroid nodule (not recorded which). Some clones in this sample may be carry-over from other donors' samples. Sequenced material: tumor tissue.

CDR3 loop: CASRPTGGPDTQYF. The DNA of the CDR3 is TGTGCCAGCAGACCGACAGGGGGCCCAGATACGCAGTATTTT. The chain links TRBV7-2 to TRBJ2-3; TRBD1 aligns across 10 bases. V shed 6 bases, J shed 4 bases, and the junction held 4 bases outside the gene matches. Germline V gene lookup returns CDR1 SGHTA and CDR2 FQGNSA. The CDR3 sequence is 14 residues long.